What follows describes a single TCR beta chain. Treatment: oral pan-JAK inhibitor, 5-10 mg twice daily. Obtained from alopecia areata patients were lesional scalp punch biopsies along with peripheral blood. Sequencing relied on a cDNA template that was reverse transcribed from extracted RNA. Method: immunoSEQ multiplex PCR; TCRdb's copy keeps in-frame clones and lacks some. The data contain over 120,000 clones, 45% to 60% of them singletons. This sample stems from a study of CD8+ T cells in alopecia areata. Study-level background: At a dose of 5 to 10 mg twice daily, oral tofacitinib was given to treated patients. Tofacitinib administration persisted for 6 to 18 months, succeeded by 6 months off drug.

CDR1 SEHNR and CDR2 FQNEAQ come from the germline V gene (reference sequence). Trimming stripped 3 bases from V and 1 base from J, with 15 bases between. The CDR3 contains 16 residues. The chain couples TRBV7-9 to TRBJ2-5; perhaps D is TRBD1 or TRBD2 (6 bases each). Specimen: CD8+ T cells sorted from blood, collected at week 4, from a patient treated with tofacitinib. The clonotype was recovered from a human donor with alopecia areata. DNA of the CDR3: TGTGCCAGCAGCTTCCGAGGGGGGAGGTCCCAAGAGACCCAGTACTTC. It encodes CASSFRGGRSQETQYF.